What follows is one TCR beta chain and its context. These data are taken from a study of blood T cell repertoires in COVID-19. The CDR3 loop spans 15 amino acids. CDR1 and CDR2 (germline): SQVTM, ANQGSEA. Trimming at V came to 7 bases and at J to 1 base, leaving 10 bases not matched to a gene. Per the study methods: Estimation of nucleated cell counts relied on the amplification of reference gene primers. The data were produced by immunoSEQ multiplex PCR, yet TCRdb's version contains in-frame clones alone and is incomplete. That table is the source of V, J and clone size, and D and trimming were worked out from the DNA. Among more than 70,000 clones, around 88% were seen once, and the ten largest hold 1.2%.

This chain connects TRBV29-1 to TRBJ2-3; 8 bases are shared with TRBD2. The source is a man aged 80 or over with active or convalescent COVID-19. The source material was peripheral blood. This CDR3 is CSAQSGGVGTDTQYF. In nucleotides, the CDR3 is TGCAGCGCCCAGTCGGGGGGGGTGGGCACAGATACGCAGTATTTT.